These 11 T cell receptor beta chains came from one sample sequenced in a study of Ad26.COV2.S vaccination and SARS-CoV-2 variants. The sample's treatment: about 20 received Ad26.COV2.S at low or high dose, single or two shots; about 5 received placebo; per-sample allocation not given. The investigators took samples on day 63 after the first vaccine or placebo injection. Sequenced by immunoSEQ multiplex PCR; TCRdb stores in-frame clones only, minus some. Of some 520,000 clones in the sample, roughly nine tenths were seen once. This material consisted of peripheral blood, taken in a trial of Ad26.COV2.S vaccine versus placebo. The source of these receptors is a person aged 18-60 years who received the Ad26.COV2.S COVID-19 vaccine or a placebo.

The gene calls are TRBV10-3 and TRBJ2-2; TRBD2 matches at 9 bases. The CDR3 covers 16 residues. CDR1 is ENHRY, CDR2 SYGVKD, per germline. Unmatched junction bases numbered 6, after V lost 7 bases and J lost 0 bases. In DNA, the CDR3 is TGTGCCATCACCCCGACTAGCGGACCGAACACCGGGGAGCTGTTTTTT. Translation gives CAITPTSGPNTGELFF.

The chain uses TRBV24-1 and TRBJ2-1, with TRBD1 as a possible D gene (6 bases). V dropped 4 bases and J dropped 4 bases, with 16 bases sitting between them. Germline CDR1 KGHDR, CDR2 SFDVKD. This CDR3 spans 16 amino acids. The CDR3 spells CATSETVAGTYNEQFF. CDR3 nucleotides: TGTGCCACCAGTGAGACCGTAGCCGGGACATACAATGAGCAGTTCTTC.

This chain connects TRBV5-1 to TRBJ1-2; weak D call: TRBD1 (6 bases). The germline V gene encodes CDR1 SGHRS and CDR2 YFSETQ. The CDR3 has 14 residues. With 4 bases removed from V and 0 bases from J, the gap between germline ends came to 10 bases. In nucleotides, the CDR3 is TGCGCCAGCAGCCTGACAGGCTCTAACTATGGCTACACCTTC. The encoded protein is CASSLTGSNYGYTF.

V is TRBV19 and J is TRBJ1-4; tentatively, D is TRBD1 (6 bases). The CDR3 is 13 residues long. Per germline, CDR1 LNHDA and CDR2 SQIVND (reference sequence). V was clipped by 9 bases and J by 7 bases, with 15 bases between them. CDR3 nucleotides: TGTGCCAGCGCCGATCAGGGGAGTGAAAAACTGTTTTTT. It encodes CASADQGSEKLFF.

This clone appeared once. CDR3 nucleotides: TGTGCCAGCAGTGAACTAGCGGGAGGTGGGAGTGAGCAGTTCTTC. It codes for CASSELAGGGSEQFF. The chain links TRBV6-4 to TRBJ2-1; 12 bases match TRBD2. The V and J ends lost 3 bases and 9 bases, in that order; junction bases with no gene match: 6. Germline V gene sequence: CDR1 MRHNA, CDR2 SNTAGT. The CDR3 has 15 residues.

The chain employs TRBV27 and TRBJ2-1, with D tentatively TRBD1 (6 bases). The V end was cut by 6 bases, the J end by 6 bases, with 15 bases between. Germline V gives CDR1 MNHEY, CDR2 SMNVEV (reference sequence). The CDR3 totals 14 residues. The CDR3 coding sequence is TGTGCCAGCAGAAACAGGGACCCAGGCAATGAGCAGTTCTTC. As protein: CASRNRDPGNEQFF.

CDR3 sequence reads: CASSQEGVSYNEQFF. CDR3 sequence (DNA): TGCGCCAGCAGCCAAGAAGGGGTCAGTTACAATGAGCAGTTCTTC. The genes are TRBV4-1 and TRBJ2-1; maybe TRBD1 (5 bases). Trimming cost V 0 bases and J 4 bases, with 10 bases left between them. The CDR3 length is 15 residues. Germline V lookup: CDR1 MGHRA, CDR2 YSYEKL.

The chain couples TRBV5-1 to TRBJ2-1; 9 bases align to TRBD2. J lost 8 bases, V lost 4 bases, and 4 bases had no gene match. This CDR3 contains 13 residues. In germline, CDR1 is SGHRS, CDR2 YFSETQ. CDR3 protein: CASSPGTSYEQFF. As DNA, the CDR3 is TGCGCCAGCAGCCCGGGGACTAGCTATGAGCAGTTCTTC. The variable domain in full, completed from reference TRBV5-1 and TRBJ2-1, reads KAGVTQTPRYLIKTRGQQVTLSCSPISGHRSVSWYQQTPGQGLQFLFEYFSETQRNKGNFPGRFSGRQFSNSRSEMNVSTLELGDSALYLCASSPGTSYEQFFGPGTRLTVL.

The rearrangement links TRBV6-2 or TRBV6-3 to TRBJ1-2; D uncertain. Germline V gene data show CDR1 as MNHEY and CDR2 as SVGEGT. Trimming left V 5 bases short and J 3 bases short, with 4 bases between. The CDR3 has 11 residues. Here the CDR3 reads CASSRDYGYTF. CDR3 coding DNA: TGTGCCAGCAGTCGGGACTATGGCTACACCTTC.

J is TRBJ1-5 and V is TRBV28; D gene uncertain. The CDR3 length is 15 residues. The V gene lost 3 bases and the J gene lost 0 bases, with 9 bases spanning the gap. Germline CDR1 MDHEN, CDR2 SYDVKM. The CDR3 DNA follows: TGTGCCAGCAGTTTCGGTACCTTTAGCAATCAGCCCCAGCATTTT. Its translation is CASSFGTFSNQPQHF.

The chain joins TRBV20-1 to TRBJ1-1; D not resolved. Germline CDR1 and CDR2: DFQATT and SNEGSKA (reference sequence). V lost 3 bases to trimming and J lost 3 bases, with 11 bases between them. This CDR3 has 13 residues. For the CDR3, the DNA is TGCAGTGCTAGTTCCTACAGAGACACTGAAGCTTTCTTT. Residues: CSASSYRDTEAFF.